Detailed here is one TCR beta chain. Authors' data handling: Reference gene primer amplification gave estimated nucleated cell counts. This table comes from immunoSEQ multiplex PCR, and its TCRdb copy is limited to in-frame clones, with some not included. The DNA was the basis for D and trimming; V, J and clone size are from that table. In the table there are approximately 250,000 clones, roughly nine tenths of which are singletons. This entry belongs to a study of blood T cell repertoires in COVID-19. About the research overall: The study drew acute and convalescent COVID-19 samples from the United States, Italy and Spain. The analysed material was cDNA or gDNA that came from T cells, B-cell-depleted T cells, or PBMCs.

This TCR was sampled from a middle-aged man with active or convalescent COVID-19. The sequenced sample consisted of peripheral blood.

The CDR3 bases are TGTGCCAGCAGTGGCTCCAGCGGGGGAGTCACAGATACGCAGTATTTT. Protein sequence: CASSGSSGGVTDTQYF. The chain recombines TRBV2 with TRBJ2-3, with 8 bases aligning to TRBD2. Germline values: CDR1 SNHLY, CDR2 FYNNEI. The CDR3 is 16 residues long. V lost 4 bases, J lost 2 bases, and 8 bases stayed unmatched.